This T cell receptor (beta chain) was recorded in a study of blood T cell repertoires in COVID-19. Repertoires were generated with immunoSEQ multiplex PCR, while TCRdb's copy carries only in-frame clones and drops some. The sample has around 200,000 clones; about 87% are singletons. The origin of this receptor is a young woman who had recovered from COVID-19. The sequenced sample consisted of PBMCs or T cells enriched from blood (not recorded which).

CDR3 amino acids: CASSRQSMNTEAFF. The DNA for the CDR3 is TGTGCCAGCAGTCGACAGAGCATGAACACTGAAGCTTTCTTT. V usage is TRBV6-5 and J usage is TRBJ1-1; TRBD1 is a possible D gene (5 bases). Per germline, CDR1 MNHEY and CDR2 SVGAGI. V lost 5 bases and J lost 0, with 10 bases in between. This CDR3 is built from 14 residues.